These 21 T cell receptor beta chains share one sample of origin, sequenced in a study of Graves' ophthalmopathy and Graves' hyperthyroidism. The TCR beta CDR3 regions underwent amplification from RNA transcripts. Second-round multiplex PCR came after a first-round RT-PCR that employed HTBI primers. One entry per CDR3 protein, called by TCRdb with MiXCR from the multiplex PCR reads. The table lists a few hundred thousand distinct CDR3 sequences, approximately 16% of them singletons. The sequencing input was peripheral blood. These receptors came from a young woman with Graves' ophthalmopathy.

This clonotype was recorded a few times. At one boundary the junction diverges from the germline segment, which might be a read error. The rearrangement uses TRBV7-2 and TRBJ2-5, with D possibly matching TRBD2 (5 bases). Germline V CDR1 and CDR2: SGHTA, FQGNSA. The length of the CDR3 is 15 residues. The CDR3 region has the DNA TGTGCCAGCAGCTTAGGGTGGAGAGGGCAAGGGACCCAGTACTTC. Its protein is CASSLGWRGQGTQYF.

This clonotype was found many times. J is TRBJ1-5 and V is TRBV6-1, with D maybe TRBD1 (5 bases). CDR1 MNHNS and CDR2 SASEGT come from the germline V gene. There are 16 residues in the CDR3. The V end was cut by 6 bases, the J end by 5 bases, with 20 bases between. CDR3 in DNA: TGTGCCAGCAGCTTCAACGCACCGGGACCCCATCAGCCCCAGCATTTT. Translating it yields CASSFNAPGPHQPQHF.

This clonotype was counted at least ten times. The rearrangement links TRBV28 to TRBJ2-5, with TRBD1 matching over 8 bases. V shed 4 bases, J shed 5 bases, and the junction held 6 bases outside the gene matches. Germline lookup yields CDR1 MDHEN and CDR2 SYDVKM. This CDR3 region has 14 residues. The chain's CDR3 is CASSSTGGRETQYF. The DNA for the CDR3 is TGTGCCAGCAGTTCAACAGGGGGTAGGGAGACCCAGTACTTC.

A word on this clonotype: Being one base from a much bigger clone, this may be a read error. The chain uses TRBV9 and TRBJ2-7; 7 bases are a match to TRBD1. The junction had 7 bases not matched to a gene; V was cut back by 4 bases and J by 0 bases. Germline-derived CDR1 and CDR2 are SGDLS and YYNGEE. CDR3 length equals 15 residues. The CDR3 sequence: CASSPRQGISYEQYF. The CDR3 nucleotides read TGTGCCAGCAGCCCCCGACAGGGAATCTCCTACGAGCAGTACTTC.

The sample holds many counts of this clonotype. V and J are TRBV2 and TRBJ1-1, with unresolved D. This CDR3 is built from 14 residues. Deletions cut 6 bases from V and 0 bases from J, with 11 bases between. Per germline, CDR1 SNHLY and CDR2 FYNNEI. The CDR3 coding sequence is TGTGCCAGCAGACTCAAAAGGATGAACACTGAAGCTTTCTTT. It specifies CASRLKRMNTEAFF. The full variable domain, completed using reference TRBV2 and TRBJ1-1, is EPEVTQTPSHQVTQMGQEVILRCVPISNHLYFYWYRQILGQKVEFLVSFYNNEISEKSEIFDDQFSVERPDGSNFTLKIRSTKLEDSAMYFCASRLKRMNTEAFFGQGTRLTVV.

In this sample, this clonotype turned up a few times. This sequence joins TRBV2 and TRBJ1-2; D gene uncertain. This CDR3 has 14 residues. With 3 bases removed from V and 7 bases from J, the gap between germline ends came to 15 bases. CDR1 is SNHLY and CDR2 is FYNNEI in the germline V gene. The DNA of the CDR3 is TGTGCCAGCAGTGATTTAGGGCCTAGTCGTGGCTACACCTTC. Encoded protein: CASSDLGPSRGYTF.

This clonotype appeared many times. The CDR3 loop reads CASSRTLGSSGANVLTF. In DNA form, the CDR3 reads TGTGCCAGCAGTCGAACTCTGGGGAGCTCTGGGGCCAACGTCCTGACTTTC. This chain links TRBV6-2 or TRBV6-3 with TRBJ2-6; D may be TRBD2 (5 bases). Germline CDR1 and CDR2: MNHEY and SVGEGT. The CDR3 consists of 17 residues. V lost 5 bases, J lost 0 bases, and 14 bases lay in between.

This clonotype appeared many times. The rearrangement joins TRBV29-1 to TRBJ1-5, with D maybe TRBD1 (5 bases). V lost 8 bases, J lost 0 bases, and 11 bases lay in between. This CDR3 is 13 amino acids long. The germline V gene has CDR1 SQVTM and CDR2 ANQGSEA. CDR3 sequence reads: CSWGGYSNQPQHF. In DNA form, the CDR3 reads TGCAGCTGGGGCGGTTATAGCAATCAGCCCCAGCATTTT.

This clonotype was seen at least ten times. The chain carries TRBV12-3 or TRBV12-4 and TRBJ1-1; possibly TRBD1 for D (6 bases). The CDR3 is 12 residues long. V lost 7 bases and J lost 2, with 8 bases in between. The CDR3 DNA reads TGTGCCAGCATACAGGGAAACACTGAAGCTTTCTTT. Amino acids: CASIQGNTEAFF.

Many counts were recorded for this clonotype. The chain uses TRBV30 and TRBJ1-1, with D unresolved. V gave up 5 bases and J gave up 0 bases, with 13 bases separating them. The length of the CDR3 is 14 residues. CDR1 and CDR2 (germline): GTSNPN, SVGIG (reference sequence). DNA for the CDR3: TGTGCCTGGGTTACCCGGGTCCTGAACACTGAAGCTTTCTTT. This codes for CAWVTRVLNTEAFF. Complete variable domain (other parts from reference TRBV30 and TRBJ1-1): SQTIHQWPATLVQPVGSPLSLECTVEGTSNPNLYWYRQAAGRGLQLLFYSVGIGQISSEVPQNLSASRPQDRQFILSSKKLLLSDSGFYLCAWVTRVLNTEAFFGQGTRLTVV.

This rearrangement joins TRBV12-3 or TRBV12-4 to TRBJ1-6; perhaps TRBD1 as D (5 bases). V was pared by 3 bases and J by 8 bases, with 11 bases between. The CDR3 is made up of 14 amino acids. CDR3 bases: TGTGCCAGCAGTTTTGGGCAGGGTCATTCACCCCTCCACTTT. Protein sequence: CASSFGQGHSPLHF.

The chain couples TRBV30 to TRBJ1-1; D is ambiguous. The germline CDR1 and CDR2 sequences are GTSNPN and SVGIG (reference sequence). Trimming pared 0 bases from V and 11 bases from J, leaving 13 bases between. CDR3 length: 12 amino acids. CDR3 nucleotide sequence: TGTGCCTGGAGTGTAAGTACGGGGAAGGCTTTCTTT. Translated: CAWSVSTGKAFF.

This clonotype was seen only a few times. The rearrangement links TRBV5-6 to TRBJ2-5; TRBD1 matches at 10 bases. Germline-derived CDR1 and CDR2 are SGHDT and YYEEEE. V dropped 4 bases and J dropped 5; count of bases not matched to a gene: 11. This CDR3 region has 16 residues. CDR3 residues: CASSVPGQGLLETQYF. In DNA, the CDR3 is TGTGCCAGCAGCGTCCCGGGACAGGGGTTGTTGGAGACCCAGTACTTC.

V gene TRBV27 combines with J gene TRBJ2-6, with D possibly TRBD1 on 5 matching bases. The V gene's germline CDR1 is MNHEY and CDR2 SMNVEV (reference sequence). This CDR3 is 17 amino acids long. V gave up 2 bases and J gave up 1 base, with 12 bases separating them. CDR3 nucleotide sequence: TGTGCCAGCAGTTTAGCACAAGGGGCTTCTGGGGCCAACGTCCTGACTTTC. Translation: CASSLAQGASGANVLTF.

The CDR3 here is CASSDLPERIQYF. CDR3 coding DNA: TGTGCCAGCAGTGATCTGCCAGAAAGGATTCAGTACTTC. The chain uses TRBV2 and TRBJ2-4; D is uncertain. V was clipped by 3 bases and J by 10 bases, with 13 bases between them. The CDR3 is 13 amino acids. CDR1 and CDR2 from the germline V gene are SNHLY and FYNNEI. Variable domain in full (rest from reference TRBV2 and TRBJ2-4): EPEVTQTPSHQVTQMGQEVILRCVPISNHLYFYWYRQILGQKVEFLVSFYNNEISEKSEIFDDQFSVERPDGSNFTLKIRSTKLEDSAMYFCASSDLPERIQYFGAGTRLSVL.

This rearrangement joins TRBV12-3 or TRBV12-4 to TRBJ1-2; the match to TRBD1 covers 8 bases. J was trimmed by 4 bases and V by 3 bases; bases with no gene match: 4. This CDR3 region has 14 residues. The CDR3, as DNA: TGTGCCAGCAGTTTGGGACAGGTCAGCTATGGCTACACCTTC. Its protein is CASSLGQVSYGYTF.

This clonotype was seen ten or more times. CDR3 DNA sequence: TGTGCCAGCAGCTTATTTTCCCCGCGGGCCCTTCCCAAAAACATTCAGTACTTC. Its translation: CASSLFSPRALPKNIQYF. The genes are TRBV11-2 and TRBJ2-4; D may be TRBD2 (5 bases). V dropped 2 bases and J dropped 2 bases, with 19 bases sitting between them. Germline V CDR1 and CDR2: SGHAT, FQNNGV. CDR3 length: 18 residues.

This clonotype was recorded many times. The CDR3 sequence is CASSRDSFETQYF. The CDR3 region has the DNA TGTGCCAGCAGCCGAGACAGTTTTGAGACCCAGTACTTC. The chain links TRBV7-2 to TRBJ2-5; a possible D gene is TRBD1 (5 bases). The CDR3 covers 13 residues. CDR1 is SGHTA, CDR2 FQGNSA, per germline. V shed 5 bases and J shed 5 bases, with 12 bases lying between them.

Ten or more counts support this clonotype. The chain combines TRBV4-2 with TRBJ2-7; either TRBD1 or TRBD2 may fit D (6 bases each). The CDR3 is 15 amino acids. The germline V gene encodes CDR1 LGHNA and CDR2 YNFKEQ. Deletions cut 5 bases from V and 1 base from J, with 15 bases between. CDR3 nucleotide sequence: TGTGCCAGCAGCAAAGGGGGACTTGAGTCCTACGAGCAGTACTTC. Translating it yields CASSKGGLESYEQYF.

The rearrangement joins TRBV25-1 to TRBJ2-5; no firm D call. CDR3 length: 13 residues. The V end was cut by 2 bases, the J end by 9 bases, with 13 bases between. CDR1 and CDR2 from the germline V gene are MGHDK and SYGVNS. CDR3 bases: TGTGCCAGCAGTGAAATTAGCCGTGGGGCCCAGTACTTC. Translated, it gives CASSEISRGAQYF. The full variable domain, completed using reference TRBV25-1 and TRBJ2-5, is EADIYQTPRYLVIGTGKKITLECSQTMGHDKMYWYQQDPGMELHLIHYSYGVNSTEKGDLSSESTVSRIRTEHFPLTLESARPSHTSQYLCASSEISRGAQYFGPGTRLLVL.

Many counts were recorded for this clonotype. The chain has TRBV3-1 and TRBJ2-7; 15 positions agree with TRBD2. The CDR3 covers 18 residues. The germline gives CDR1 LGHDT, CDR2 YNNKEL (reference sequence). Germline trimming cut 2 bases from V and 5 bases from J; bases unmatched to any gene: 10. The CDR3 here is CASSQYGLAGGAGDEQYF. The CDR3 DNA reads as TGTGCCAGCAGCCAATACGGACTAGCGGGGGGGGCCGGGGACGAGCAGTACTTC.